This T cell receptor beta chain was recorded in a study of blood T cells in healthy people across ages. About this clonotype: The target antigen is unknown.

Through a sample-barcoded 5' primer and a J-beta primer mix, a second PCR was run for 7 to 11 cycles. Tagging of each cDNA molecule was performed by a template-switch adaptor with 12 random nucleotides. One entry per CDR3 protein, called by TCRdb with MiXCR from the 5' RACE reads. In the table there are about 640,000 distinct CDR3 sequences, 58% of which are singletons. Study-wide results and limits: Donor CMV status was unknown, possibly confounding expanded clonotype changes. A greater number of naive CD4+ cells and higher diversity distinguished long-lived donors from aged donors.

Trimming removed 8 bases at V and 2 bases at J, with 7 bases between. Germline-derived CDR1 and CDR2 are MNHEY and SVGEGT. This CDR3 comprises 11 residues. The chain is built from TRBV6-2 or TRBV6-3 and TRBJ2-7; no clear D. Sample: blood. The receptor was derived from a man aged 55 to 70 in good health. The CDR3, as DNA: TGTGCCAGCTTGTCGGCCTACGAGCAGTACTTC. Translated, it gives CASLSAYEQYF.